This entry describes one T cell receptor beta chain. Its antigen is unknown. Clones were sequenced by immunoSEQ multiplex PCR, and TCRdb holds only the in-frame ones, with some missing. The repertoire has about 40,000 clones, around nine tenths of them found once; the top ten carry 2.5% to 3%. This entry is derived from a study of T cells in localized non-small cell lung cancer. Overall study findings and caveats: Across samples, adjacent lung featured a median roughly 50 of the top 100 tumor clones. A denser population of T cells in blood accompanied longer overall survival. T cell clonality was highest in uninvolved adjacent lung, above tumor.

This CDR3 spans 15 amino acids. The starting material was peripheral blood, obtained before any cancer treatment. The chain joins TRBV21-1 to TRBJ2-7; the table's D call, TRBD2, was not checked against the DNA. TRBV21-1 is an annotated pseudogene. The receptor was derived from a woman aged 35 to 75 with stage I lung adenocarcinoma. DNA of the CDR3: TGTGCCAGAAGGGCGGGCCTCCTTATCGCCTACGAGCAGTACTTC. Residues: CARRAGLLIAYEQYF.